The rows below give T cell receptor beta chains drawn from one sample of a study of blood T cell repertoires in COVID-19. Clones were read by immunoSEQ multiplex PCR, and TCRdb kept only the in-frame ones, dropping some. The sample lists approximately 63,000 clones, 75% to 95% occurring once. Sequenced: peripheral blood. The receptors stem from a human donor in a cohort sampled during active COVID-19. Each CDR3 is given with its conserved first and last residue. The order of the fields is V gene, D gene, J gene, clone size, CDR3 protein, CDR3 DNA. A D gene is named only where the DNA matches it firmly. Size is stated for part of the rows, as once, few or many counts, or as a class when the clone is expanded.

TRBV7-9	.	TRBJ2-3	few	CASRPLTGADTQYF	TGTGCCAGCCGGCCCCTGACTGGCGCAGATACGCAGTATTTT
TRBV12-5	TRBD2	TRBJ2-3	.	CASGLIQRGDTQYF	TGTGCTAGTGGTTTGATTCAGCGGGGAGATACGCAGTATTTT
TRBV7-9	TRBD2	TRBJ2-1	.	CASSLALAGTYNEQFF	TGTGCCAGCAGCTTAGCGTTAGCGGGTACCTACAATGAGCAGTTCTTC
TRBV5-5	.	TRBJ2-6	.	CASSLSPGVGANVLTF	TGTGCCAGCAGCTTGTCGCCAGGGGTAGGGGCCAACGTCCTGACTTTC
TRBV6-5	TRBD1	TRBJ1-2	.	CASSYLGTDYGYTF	TGTGCCAGCAGTTACTTGGGGACAGACTATGGCTACACCTTC
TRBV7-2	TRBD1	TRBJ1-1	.	CASSSRQGRDTEAFF	TGTGCCAGCAGCTCGAGACAGGGTAGGGACACTGAAGCTTTCTTT
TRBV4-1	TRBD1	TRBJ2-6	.	CASSKWDRSRSGANVLTF	TGCGCCAGCAGCAAGTGGGACAGATCACGCTCTGGGGCCAACGTCCTGACTTTC
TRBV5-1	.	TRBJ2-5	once	CASSLGQDGTQYF	TGCGCCAGCAGCTTGGGGCAGGATGGGACCCAGTACTTC
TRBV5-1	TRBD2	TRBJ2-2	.	CASSWGPGGPPGELFF	TGCGCCAGCAGCTGGGGACCGGGAGGGCCCCCCGGGGAGCTGTTTTTT
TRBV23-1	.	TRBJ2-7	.	CASSHPEGEAYEQYF	TGCGCCAGCAGTCATCCGGAGGGTGAGGCGTACGAGCAGTACTTC
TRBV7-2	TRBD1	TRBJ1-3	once	CASSKLTGVAGNTIYF	TGTGCCAGCAGTAAATTAACAGGGGTCGCTGGAAACACCATATATTTT
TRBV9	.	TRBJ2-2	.	CASSGGGNTGELFF	TGTGCCAGCAGCGGGGGAGGGAACACCGGGGAGCTGTTTTTT
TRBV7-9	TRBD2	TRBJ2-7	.	CASSRGLAFYEQYF	TGTGCCAGCAGCCGGGGACTAGCGTTCTACGAGCAGTACTTC
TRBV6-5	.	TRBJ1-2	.	CASSKNVGGYTF	TGTGCCAGCAGTAAGAACGTCGGTGGCTACACCTTC
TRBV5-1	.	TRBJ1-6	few	CASSLQGGNSPLHF	TGCGCCAGCAGTTTACAGGGTGGGAATTCACCCCTCCACTTT
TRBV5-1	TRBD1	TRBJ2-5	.	CASSLDRTGGETQYF	TGCGCCAGCAGCTTGGATAGGACAGGCGGAGAGACCCAGTACTTC
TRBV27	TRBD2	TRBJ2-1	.	CASSFPSGSYNEQFF	TGTGCCAGCAGTTTCCCTAGCGGGTCTTACAATGAGCAGTTCTTC
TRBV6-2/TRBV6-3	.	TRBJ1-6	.	CASSRIDWSSYNSPLHF	TGTGCCAGCAGTCGCATCGACTGGAGTTCCTATAATTCACCCCTCCACTTT
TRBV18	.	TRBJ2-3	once	CASSPDFLSSTDTQYF	TGTGCCAGCTCACCAGACTTCTTATCTAGCACAGATACGCAGTATTTT
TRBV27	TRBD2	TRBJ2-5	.	CASSSRTSGGGETQYF	TGTGCCAGCAGTTCTCGGACTAGCGGAGGGGGGGAGACCCAGTACTTC
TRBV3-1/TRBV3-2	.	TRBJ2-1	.	CASSQGTPRQFF	TGTGCCAGCAGCCAAGGGACTCCGCGTCAGTTCTTC
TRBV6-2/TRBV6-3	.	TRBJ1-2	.	CASSYSMRSGYTF	TGTGCCAGCAGTTATAGTATGCGGAGTGGCTACACCTTC
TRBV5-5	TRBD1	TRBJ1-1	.	CASSWAPGQGGSTEAFF	TGTGCCAGCAGCTGGGCCCCGGGACAGGGAGGATCCACTGAAGCTTTCTTT
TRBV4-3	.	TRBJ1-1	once	CASTVFGGQGLGTEAFF	TGCGCCAGCACCGTCTTCGGGGGGCAAGGTTTGGGCACTGAAGCTTTCTTT
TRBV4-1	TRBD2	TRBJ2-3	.	CASSHPSGGGDTQYF	TGCGCCAGCAGCCACCCAAGCGGGGGTGGGGATACGCAGTATTTT
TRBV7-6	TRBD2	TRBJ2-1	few	CASSLGGGRALSEQFF	TGTGCCAGCAGCTTAGGAGGCGGGAGGGCCCTCTCTGAGCAGTTCTTC
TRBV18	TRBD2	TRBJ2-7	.	CASSPQGGGAYEQYF	TGTGCCAGCTCACCACAGGGCGGGGGGGCCTACGAGCAGTACTTC
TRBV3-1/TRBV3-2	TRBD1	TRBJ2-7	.	CASSQEGQGKYEQYF	TGTGCCAGCAGCCAGGAGGGACAGGGGAAGTACGAGCAGTACTTC
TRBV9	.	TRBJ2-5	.	CASSVSDTLGKETQYF	TGTGCCAGCAGCGTTTCGGACACCCTGGGGAAAGAGACCCAGTACTTC